The clone carrying this T cell receptor beta chain was found once. No antigen is known for it. TCRdb's table, derived via immunoSEQ multiplex PCR, lists solely in-frame clones and lacks some. This sample has 98,000 or so clones; around 85% occur once, and the top ten carry 3% to 3.5%. This sample is part of a study of cytomegalovirus exposure and HLA in healthy donors. Study-level information: The roughly 110 validation repertoires used the same platform as the 650 to 850 first-cohort repertoires, a later analysis reported. Study-level points and caveats: Associated with cytomegalovirus, according to the listing, were fewer than 200 TCR beta chains. Most observed TCR sequences were rare, whereas some public TCRs were detected in many donors.

The sample taken for sequencing was PBMCs. The TCR comes from a woman between 18 and 29 years old in good health and CMV-seronegative.

The CDR3 loop reads CASSLSGLYNEQFF. CDR3 nucleotide sequence: TGCGCCAGCAGCCTGTCAGGGTTGTACAATGAGCAGTTCTTC. The rearrangement links TRBV5-1 to TRBJ2-1; D perhaps matches TRBD1 (5 bases). The germline V gene has CDR1 SGHRS and CDR2 YFSETQ. The CDR3 length is 14 residues. Trimming removed 4 bases from V and 4 bases from J, with 12 bases in between.